Given below is one TCR beta chain in context. Its specificity is not known. These data belong to a study of CD8+ T cells in alopecia areata. Once RNA had been extracted, it was reverse transcribed into cDNA to act as the sequencing template. Sequencing used immunoSEQ multiplex PCR; TCRdb keeps in-frame clones, though not all of them. The sample records about 190,000 clones, under 70% being singletons. V lost 1 base, J lost 4 bases, and 8 bases stayed unmatched. The CDR3 totals 17 residues. Germline CDR1 SGHTA, CDR2 FQGNSA. As for treatment: oral pan-JAK inhibitor, 5-10 mg twice daily. General study points: Lesional tissue from the scalp (especially in alopecia totalis/universalis) showed higher clonality than normal scalp.

The TCR was taken from a human donor with alopecia areata. The sequencing here drew on CD4+ T cells sorted from blood, taken at week 4, from a patient treated with tofacitinib. V gene TRBV7-2 combines with J gene TRBJ1-5; 9 bases line up with TRBD1. CDR3 nucleotides: TGTGCCAGCAGCTTAGGCCCCGCGGACAGGGGAAATCAGCCCCAGCATTTT. Its translation: CASSLGPADRGNQPQHF.